What follows is one T cell receptor (beta chain) and its context. This sample is drawn from a study of cytomegalovirus exposure and HLA in healthy donors. The PCR made use of 60 Vbeta and 13 Jbeta primers. Data came from immunoSEQ multiplex PCR; TCRdb stores just in-frame clones and leaves some out. The table lists fewer than 150,000 clones, roughly 80% of them singletons, with around 5% in the top ten. CDR3 size: 14 residues. Trimming took off 3 bases at V and 3 bases at J, with 11 bases between the two ends. The V gene's germline CDR1 is SGHAT and CDR2 FQNNGV. The specimen sequenced was PBMCs. The chain carries TRBV11-2 and TRBJ1-1; TRBD1 might be the D (5 bases). This sequence originates from a man aged 50-60 years in good health and CMV-seropositive. Written as DNA, the CDR3 is TGTGCCAGCAGCTTTGTGTCCAGGGACACTGAAGCTTTCTTT. It specifies CASSFVSRDTEAFF.